A selection of T cell receptor beta chains follows, all from one sample in a study of breast tumors, draining lymph nodes, adjacent tissues. Each CDR3 protein gets one entry after TCRdb re-called the multiplex PCR reads with MiXCR. The sample records under 150,000 distinct CDR3 sequences, 20% to 25% being singletons. Material: axillary lymph node tissue. These receptors were taken from a female donor with breast cancer. Some clones in this sample may be carry-over from other donors' samples. Each CDR3 is given with its conserved first and last residue. D genes are given only for firm matches. The size entry is marked missing in some rows and otherwise reads once, few, many or a size class.

j_call | clone_size | v_call | d_call | cdr3_aa | cdr3_nt
TRBJ2-1 | NA | TRBV27 | TRBD2 | CASRKTGTSGRVYNEQFF | TGTGCCAGCAGGAAAACCGGGACTAGCGGGAGGGTATACAATGAGCAGTTCTTC
TRBJ2-2 | NA | TRBV5-1 | TRBD2 | CASNRGLAGGAGELFF | TGCGCCAGCAACAGGGGACTAGCGGGAGGCGCCGGGGAGCTGTTTTTT
TRBJ2-7 | many | TRBV18 | NA | CASSASPPEQYF | TGTGCCAGCTCGGCCTCCCCCCCCGAGCAGTACTTC
TRBJ1-5 | many | TRBV7-2 | NA | CASSLNKDQPQHF | TGTGCCAGCAGCTTAAACAAGGATCAGCCCCAGCATTTT
TRBJ2-5 | many | TRBV4-3 | NA | CASSQDPSVQETQYF | TGCGCCAGCAGCCAAGATCCTAGCGTCCAAGAGACCCAGTACTTC
TRBJ1-3 | many | TRBV5-5 | NA | CASSPREETNTIYF | TGTGCCAGCAGCCCGCGGGAGGAAACAAACACCATATATTTT
TRBJ2-1 | many | TRBV4-3 | TRBD2 | CASSRVTSGSFSNEQFF | TGCGCCAGCAGCCGCGTCACTAGCGGGAGTTTTAGCAATGAGCAGTTCTTC
TRBJ2-3 | many | TRBV12-3/TRBV12-4 | TRBD1 | CASSWDSGTDTQYF | TGTGCCAGCAGTTGGGACAGTGGCACAGATACGCAGTATTTT
TRBJ1-2 | many | TRBV20-1 | TRBD1 | CSYTGGPGYTF | TGCAGTTATACAGGGGGCCCAGGCTACACCTTC
TRBJ1-5 | many | TRBV24-1 | NA | CATSDSGLQPQHF | TGTGCCACCAGTGATTCGGGCCTACAGCCCCAGCATTTT
TRBJ2-2 | many | TRBV24-1 | NA | CATSDLDGGIRSGELFF | TGTGCCACCAGTGATTTAGACGGAGGGATTAGGTCCGGGGAGCTGTTTTTT
TRBJ2-3 | many | TRBV20-1 | TRBD2 | CSFSGRAADTQYF | TGCAGTTTTAGCGGGAGGGCCGCCGATACGCAGTATTTT
TRBJ2-6 | many | TRBV7-6 | NA | CASSSQGGDYSGANVLTF | TGTGCCAGCAGCTCGCAGGGGGGGGACTACTCTGGGGCCAACGTCCTGACTTTC
TRBJ2-7 | many | TRBV6-5 | TRBD2 | CASSPGLAGYSYEQYF | TGTGCCAGCAGCCCTGGACTAGCGGGGTACTCCTACGAGCAGTACTTC
TRBJ2-2 | many | TRBV5-1 | TRBD1 | CASRPGQGGELFF | TGCGCCAGCAGGCCGGGACAGGGCGGGGAGCTGTTTTTT
TRBJ2-5 | many | TRBV12-3/TRBV12-4 | NA | CASSLGLGGGGQGTAKYQETQYF | TGTGCCAGCAGTTTAGGCCTGGGTGGTGGGGGGCAGGGTACCGCGAAGTACCAAGAGACCCAGTACTTC
TRBJ2-7 | many | TRBV4-2 | NA | CASSLNREEQYF | TGTGCCAGCAGCCTCAACAGGGAAGAGCAGTACTTC
TRBJ2-7 | many | TRBV19 | TRBD1 | CASSSGQGASEQYF | TGTGCCAGTAGCTCGGGACAGGGGGCGAGCGAGCAGTACTTC
TRBJ1-2 | medium-sized | TRBV12-3/TRBV12-4 | NA | CASSLTGTSYGYTF | TGTGCCAGCAGTTTGACCGGGACGTCCTATGGCTACACCTTC
TRBJ2-1 | NA | TRBV18 | TRBD2 | CASSSQRDSSYNEQFF | TGTGCCAGCTCATCCCAGCGGGATAGCTCCTACAATGAGCAGTTCTTC
TRBJ2-5 | many | TRBV7-2 | NA | CASRPAGQETQYF | TGTGCCAGCAGACCGGCCGGTCAAGAGACCCAGTACTTC
TRBJ2-2 | many | TRBV7-7 | NA | CASSLGTMTGELFF | TGTGCTAGCAGCTTAGGGACAATGACCGGGGAGCTGTTTTTT